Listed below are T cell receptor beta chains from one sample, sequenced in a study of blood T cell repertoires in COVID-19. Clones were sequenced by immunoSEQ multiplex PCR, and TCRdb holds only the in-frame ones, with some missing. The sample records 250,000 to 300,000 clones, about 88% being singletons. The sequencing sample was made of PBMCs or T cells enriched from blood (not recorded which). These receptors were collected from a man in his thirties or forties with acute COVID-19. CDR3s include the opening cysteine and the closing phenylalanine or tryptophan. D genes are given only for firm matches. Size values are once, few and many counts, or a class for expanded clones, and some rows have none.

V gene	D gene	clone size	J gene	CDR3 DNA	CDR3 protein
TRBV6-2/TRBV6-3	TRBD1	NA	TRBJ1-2	TGTGCCAGCAGTACGACCGGGACAGGGATCAGTGGCTACACCTTC	CASSTTGTGISGYTF
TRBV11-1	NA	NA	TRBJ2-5	TGTGCCAGCAGCCGATTAGGGGCTGGACAAGCCCAGTACTTC	CASSRLGAGQAQYF
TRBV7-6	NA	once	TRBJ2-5	TGTGCCAGCAGCTTAGCTGCCCTAGCCTTAGGGGAGACCCAGTACTTC	CASSLAALALGETQYF
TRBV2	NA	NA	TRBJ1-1	TGTGCCAGCAGGGAAGACTATTTGAACACTGAAGCTTTCTTT	CASREDYLNTEAFF
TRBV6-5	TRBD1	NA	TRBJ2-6	TGTGCCAGCACAGGGGGCGAAACTGGGGCCAACGTCCTGACTTTC	CASTGGETGANVLTF
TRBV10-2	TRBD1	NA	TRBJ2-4	TGCGCCAGCAGTTCGGACAGGGAACTAGCCAAAAACATTCAGTACTTC	CASSSDRELAKNIQYF
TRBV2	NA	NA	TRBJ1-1	TGTGCCAGCAGTGTAATAGCGAACACTGAAGCTTTCTTT	CASSVIANTEAFF
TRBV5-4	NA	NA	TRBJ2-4	TGTGCCAGCACCGTTTGGGCGGGGAGAGCCAAAAACATTCAGTACTTC	CASTVWAGRAKNIQYF
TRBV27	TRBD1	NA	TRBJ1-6	TGTGCCAGCACCAGAGGACAGGGAAATTCACCCCTCCACTTT	CASTRGQGNSPLHF
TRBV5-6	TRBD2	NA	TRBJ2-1	TGTGCCAGCAGCCAGGGACTAGCGGGAGCCTACAATGAGCAGTTCTTC	CASSQGLAGAYNEQFF
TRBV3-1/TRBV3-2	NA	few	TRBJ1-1	TGTGCCAGCACCCTCAGGGGACCCGACACTGAAGCTTTCTTT	CASTLRGPDTEAFF
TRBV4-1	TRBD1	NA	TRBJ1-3	TGCGCCAGCAGCCAAGTAGAAGGGGGCCCCTCTGGAAACACCATATATTTT	CASSQVEGGPSGNTIYF
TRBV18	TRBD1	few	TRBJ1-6	TGTGCCAGCTCACTACAGGGGAACAATTCACCCCTCCACTTT	CASSLQGNNSPLHF
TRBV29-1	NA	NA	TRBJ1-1	TGCAGCGTGTTCAGGGACACTGAAGCTTTCTTT	CSVFRDTEAFF
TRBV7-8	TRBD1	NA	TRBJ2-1	TGTGCCAGCAGCTTAGATCCGGCGACAGGGCTCCTCTTC	CASSLDPATGLLF
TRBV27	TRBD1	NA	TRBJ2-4	TGTGCCAGCAGCCTACGGGGACAGCCCAAAAACATTCAGTACTTC	CASSLRGQPKNIQYF
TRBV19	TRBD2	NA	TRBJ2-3	TGTGCCAGTAGCGCTAAAGCGGGAGGTGGTACAGATACGCAGTATTTT	CASSAKAGGGTDTQYF